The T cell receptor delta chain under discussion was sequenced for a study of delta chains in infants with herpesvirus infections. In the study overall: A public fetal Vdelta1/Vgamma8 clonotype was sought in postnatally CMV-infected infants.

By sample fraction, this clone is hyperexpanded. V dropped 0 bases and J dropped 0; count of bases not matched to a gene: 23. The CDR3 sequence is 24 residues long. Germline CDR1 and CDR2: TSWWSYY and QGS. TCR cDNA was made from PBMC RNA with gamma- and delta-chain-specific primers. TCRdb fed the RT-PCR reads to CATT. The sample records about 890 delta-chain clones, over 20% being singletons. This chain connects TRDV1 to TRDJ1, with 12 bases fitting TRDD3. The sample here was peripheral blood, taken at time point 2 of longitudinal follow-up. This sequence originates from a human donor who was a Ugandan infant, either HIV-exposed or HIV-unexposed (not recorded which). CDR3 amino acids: CALGELRPSCEYWGIPPYTDKLIF. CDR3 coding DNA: TGTGCTCTTGGGGAACTTCGTCCTTCCTGTGAATACTGGGGGATACCCCCTTACACCGATAAACTCATCTTT.